Presented here are 10 T cell receptor beta chains from one specimen sequenced in a study of cytomegalovirus exposure and HLA in healthy donors. The table came from immunoSEQ multiplex PCR; TCRdb's copy has only in-frame clones and leaves some out. The table has 68,000 or so clones, roughly nine tenths seen once; the top ten hold about 3%. The sequencing sample was made of PBMCs. The source is a man younger than 35 in good health and CMV-seronegative.

This clone appeared once. This sequence joins TRBV5-5 and TRBJ2-3; perhaps TRBD1 as D (5 bases). From germline, CDR1 is SGHKS and CDR2 YYEKEE (reference sequence). The CDR3 covers 14 residues. Trimming removed 2 bases from V and 1 base from J, with 8 bases in between. CDR3 sequence: CASSFTQGTDTQYF. CDR3 nucleotides: TGTGCCAGCAGCTTTACACAGGGCACAGATACGCAGTATTTT.

Here the CDR3 DNA reads TGTGCCAGCAGCCGAGAAGCTACAGGGGGAAAACTGTTTTTT. It encodes CASSREATGGKLFF. J is TRBJ1-4 and V is TRBV5-5, with 8 bases fitting TRBD1. This CDR3 has 14 amino acids. Germline values: CDR1 SGHKS, CDR2 YYEKEE (reference sequence). With 4 bases clipped from V and 10 bases from J, the junction kept 9 bases outside the gene matches.

The V call is TRBV6-1, the J call TRBJ1-1; a weak D match, TRBD1 (5 bases). The CDR3 runs 14 residues. Trimming shortened V by 9 bases and J by 1 base, and 15 bases separated the two germline ends. In germline, CDR1 is MNHNS, CDR2 SASEGT. The CDR3: CASTLYGQNTEAFF. The CDR3 bases are TGTGCCAGTACATTGTACGGACAGAACACTGAAGCTTTCTTT.

The rearrangement uses TRBV6-5 and TRBJ2-5; 8 bases align to TRBD1. J gave up 4 bases and V 2 bases, and 3 bases lay outside the gene matches. The CDR3 has 14 residues. Per the germline V gene, CDR1 is MNHEY and CDR2 is SVGAGI. The CDR3 is CASSYEGTGETQYF. CDR3 nucleotide sequence: TGTGCCAGCAGTTACGAAGGGACAGGAGAGACCCAGTACTTC.

This clone was seen only once. The rearrangement joins TRBV28 to TRBJ2-5, with no clear D. The germline V gene encodes CDR1 MDHEN and CDR2 SYDVKM. The ends were cut back, 5 bases at V and 5 bases at J, with 6 bases in the middle. The CDR3 length is 11 residues. DNA of the CDR3: TGTGCCAGCAGTCGCCGGGAGACCCAGTACTTC. Encoded protein: CASSRRETQYF.

The V call is TRBV9, the J call TRBJ2-3; 11 bases fit TRBD2. The V segment lost 0 bases and the J segment 5 bases; nucleotides outside the gene matches: 8. This CDR3 has 17 residues. Germline V gene sequence: CDR1 SGDLS, CDR2 YYNGEE. The CDR3 DNA follows: TGTGCCAGCAGCGTAGGACTAGCGGGGCCGGTTGGAGATACGCAGTATTTT. Its translation: CASSVGLAGPVGDTQYF.

The J gene is TRBJ1-2, the V gene TRBV7-9; D is unclear. Germline V gives CDR1 SEHNR, CDR2 FQNEAQ (reference sequence). Trimming removed 2 bases at V and 13 bases at J, with 17 bases between. This CDR3 has 13 residues. The CDR3: CASSLRTVTSLTF. The CDR3 DNA sequence: TGTGCCAGCAGCTTACGCACGGTTACTAGTCTCACCTTC.

This chain uses TRBV6-1 with TRBJ2-3; TRBD2 agrees at 8 bases. Trimming removed 6 bases from V and 3 bases from J; junction bases left unmatched: 8. Per the germline V gene, CDR1 is MNHNS and CDR2 is SASEGT. The CDR3 is made up of 15 amino acids. CDR3 sequence: CASSPRGGRTDTQYF. CDR3 nucleotide sequence: TGTGCCAGCAGCCCCCGGGGGGGGAGGACAGATACGCAGTATTTT.

This rearrangement joins TRBV28 to TRBJ1-1, with 12 bases fitting TRBD1. The CDR3 covers 16 residues. V was pared by 9 bases and J by 11 bases, with 19 bases of the junction left unmatched. Germline CDR1 and CDR2: MDHEN and SYDVKM. The CDR3 sequence is CASPASPGTGGDRAFF. The CDR3 nucleotides are TGTGCCAGTCCGGCCTCCCCCGGGACAGGGGGCGATCGGGCTTTCTTT.

This sequence joins TRBV27 and TRBJ1-5; 10 bases line up with TRBD1. The V and J ends lost 9 bases and 0 bases, in that order; junction bases with no gene match: 5. The CDR3 extends over 15 amino acids. Germline-derived CDR1 and CDR2 are MNHEY and SMNVEV (reference sequence). CDR3 protein: CARKTGGHSNQPQHF. In DNA form, the CDR3 reads TGTGCCAGAAAGACAGGGGGCCATAGCAATCAGCCCCAGCATTTT.